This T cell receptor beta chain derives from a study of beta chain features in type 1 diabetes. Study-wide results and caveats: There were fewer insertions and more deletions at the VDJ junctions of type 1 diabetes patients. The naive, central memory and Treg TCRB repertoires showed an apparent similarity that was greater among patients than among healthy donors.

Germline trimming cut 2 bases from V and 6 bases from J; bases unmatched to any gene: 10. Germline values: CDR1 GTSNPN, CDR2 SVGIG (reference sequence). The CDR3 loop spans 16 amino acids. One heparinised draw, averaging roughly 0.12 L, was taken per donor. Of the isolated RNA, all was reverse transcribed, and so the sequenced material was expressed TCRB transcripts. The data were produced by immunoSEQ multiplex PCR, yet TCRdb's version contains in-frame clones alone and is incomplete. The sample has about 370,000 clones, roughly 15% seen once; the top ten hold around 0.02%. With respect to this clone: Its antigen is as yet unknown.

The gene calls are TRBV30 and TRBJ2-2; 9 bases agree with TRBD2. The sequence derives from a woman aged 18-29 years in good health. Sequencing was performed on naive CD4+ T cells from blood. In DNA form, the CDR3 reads TGTGCCTGGAGTCCCACGGTGGTAGCGGGAGCCGGGGAGCTGTTTTTT. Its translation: CAWSPTVVAGAGELFF.